The 3 T cell receptor beta chains reported below all come from one sample, sequenced in a study of blood T cells in healthy people across ages. For the second PCR, which ran for about 7 to 11 cycles, a sample-barcoded 5' primer and a J-beta primer mix were used. TCRdb reanalysed the 5' RACE reads using MiXCR and keeps one entry per CDR3 protein. Of about 1.8 million distinct CDR3 sequences listed, 40% to 55% are singletons. Sequencing was done on a sample of blood. The source of these receptors is a woman in her thirties or forties in good health.

This clonotype has just a few counts. The rearrangement joins TRBV20-1 to TRBJ1-4; D ambiguous. Trimming left V 6 bases short and J 6 bases short, with 17 bases between. CDR1 and CDR2 from the germline V gene are DFQATT and SNEGSKA (reference sequence). The CDR3 has 14 residues. Here the CDR3 DNA reads TGCAGTGCGTTCCCGACGGGCGACTATGAAAAACTGTTTTTT. Its translation: CSAFPTGDYEKLFF.

CDR3 coding DNA: TGCGCCAGCACTCCCCCGACTAACAGGGGAGAGTTACGTCAGCCCCAGCATTTT. Encoded protein: CASTPPTNRGELRQPQHF. This chain links TRBV5-1 with TRBJ1-5, with TRBD1 matching 7 bases. Germline V gene lookup returns CDR1 SGHRS and CDR2 YFSETQ. Unmatched junction bases numbered 21, after V lost 6 bases and J lost 6 bases. The CDR3 totals 18 residues.

The CDR3 DNA reads TGTGCCAGCAGCTTGGCGTCCAGGCCGGGCCGGGAGACCCAGTACTTC. It encodes CASSLASRPGRETQYF. The V gene is TRBV7-9, the J gene TRBJ2-5; the D is unclear. V lost 3 bases to trimming and J lost 5 bases, with 19 bases between them. Looked up from germline, CDR1 is SEHNR and CDR2 is FQNEAQ (reference sequence). The CDR3 length is 16 residues. The whole variable domain, filled in from reference TRBV7-9 and TRBJ2-5, reads DTGVSQNPRHKITKRGQNVTFRCDPISEHNRLYWYRQTLGQGPEFLTYFQNEAQLEKSRLLSDRFSAERPKGSFSTLEIQRTEQGDSAMYLCASSLASRPGRETQYFGPGTRLLVL.